Below are 29 T cell receptor beta chains sequenced from a single sample in a study of T cells in Graves' hyperthyroidism and ophthalmopathy. TCR beta CDR3 region amplification was performed from RNA transcripts. The TCR CDR3 first-round RT-PCR relied on the HTBI primer set. TCRdb fed the multiplex PCR reads into MiXCR, producing one record per CDR3 protein. The sample gives about 600,000 distinct CDR3 sequences, 16% of which show up once; around 3.3% is in the top ten. The material sequenced was blood. These receptors all stem from a middle-aged woman with Graves' ophthalmopathy.

This clonotype was seen repeatedly, ten times or more. The chain uses TRBV2 and TRBJ1-2; 7 bases map to TRBD1. The CDR3 sequence is 14 residues long. Trimming took 6 bases from V and 4 from J; bases not matched to a gene: 8. The V gene's germline CDR1 is SNHLY and CDR2 FYNNEI. The CDR3 region has the DNA TGTGCCAGCAGAAGGACAGGCTCGGGCTATGGCTACACCTTC. This translates into CASRRTGSGYGYTF.

The table lists this clonotype with a few counts. V and J are TRBV6-8 and TRBJ2-7; 7 positions agree with TRBD1. The CDR3 length is 15 residues. Germline CDR1 reads MNHGY; CDR2 reads SAAAGT. The V and J ends lost 6 bases and 4 bases, in that order; junction bases with no gene match: 12. DNA for the CDR3: TGTGCCAGCAGCCGTACCGGGACAGAGGGATACGAGCAGTACTTC. Translation gives CASSRTGTEGYEQYF.

In its sample, this clonotype was seen a few times. The V call is TRBV6-1, the J call TRBJ2-7; TRBD1 aligns across 9 bases. V shed 3 bases, J shed 4 bases, and the junction held 4 bases outside the gene matches. CDR3 length: 14 amino acids. Per germline, CDR1 MNHNS and CDR2 SASEGT. The CDR3 spells CASSDLQGAYEQYF. CDR3 bases: TGTGCCAGCAGTGACTTACAGGGGGCTTACGAGCAGTACTTC.

This clonotype came up a few times. The chain has TRBV12-3 or TRBV12-4 and TRBJ2-1, with D perhaps matching TRBD1 (5 bases). Trimming removed 6 bases at V and 2 bases at J, with 14 bases between. The CDR3 contains 15 residues. Here the CDR3 DNA reads TGTGCCAGCAGCCCTGCAGGGATTCCCTACAATGAGCAGTTCTTC. Translation: CASSPAGIPYNEQFF.

This clonotype showed up just a few times. The chain recombines TRBV19 with TRBJ2-1; 10 nucleotides agree with TRBD1. CDR3 length equals 16 residues. Trimming cost V 7 bases and J 6 bases; bases outside gene matches: 12. Germline CDR1 reads LNHDA; CDR2 reads SQIVND (reference sequence). This CDR3 reads CASTALPGQGINEQFF. The DNA of the CDR3 is TGTGCCAGTACCGCCCTGCCGGGACAGGGGATCAATGAGCAGTTCTTC. The full variable domain, with the rest looked up from reference TRBV19 and TRBJ2-1, is DGGITQSPKYLFRKEGQNVTLSCEQNLNHDAMYWYRQDPGQGLRLIYYSQIVNDFQKGDIAEGYSVSREKKESFPLTVTSAQKNPTAFYLCASTALPGQGINEQFFGPGTRLTVL.

There are many counts of this clonotype. The CDR3 DNA reads as TGCGCCAGCAGCCAAGATCATGGGGGGCGCCGGTCGAACACTGAAGCTTTCTTT. Translating it yields CASSQDHGGRRSNTEAFF. This chain joins TRBV4-1 and TRBJ1-1, with D maybe TRBD1 (6 bases). Trimming shortened V by 0 bases and J by 1 base, and 18 bases separated the two germline ends. Germline V gene data show CDR1 as MGHRA and CDR2 as YSYEKL. This CDR3 spans 18 amino acids.

This clonotype turned up a few times. V gene TRBV19 combines with J gene TRBJ2-2; no reliable D call. Germline values: CDR1 LNHDA, CDR2 SQIVND (reference sequence). Trimming cost V 0 bases and J 4 bases, with 9 bases left between them. CDR3 length: 15 amino acids. The CDR3 loop is CASSIDSGGTGELFF. As DNA, the CDR3 is TGTGCCAGTAGTATAGATTCCGGCGGCACCGGGGAGCTGTTTTTT.

About this clonotype: Its ends do not fully match the called genes, so a read error is possible. The chain links TRBV5-1 to TRBJ2-1; D uncertain. The germline gives CDR1 SGHRS, CDR2 YFSETQ. CDR3 length: 8 residues. In DNA, the CDR3 is TGCGCCAGCAGCTTGGAAGTCTTC. It encodes CASSLEVF.

This clonotype was recorded many times. The V call is TRBV2, the J call TRBJ2-7; 9 nucleotides agree with TRBD2. CDR1 is SNHLY and CDR2 is FYNNEI in the germline V gene. This CDR3 is 14 amino acids long. V shed 6 bases and J 2 bases; nucleotides not matched to a gene: 5. As DNA, the CDR3 is TGTGCCAGCAGAGTAGCGGGGGACCCCTACGAGCAGTACTTC. Its protein product is CASRVAGDPYEQYF.

The sample holds many counts of this clonotype. The chain has TRBV6-6 and TRBJ2-7, with D possibly matching TRBD2 (5 bases). Germline CDR1 reads MNHNY; CDR2 reads SVGAGI (reference sequence). Trimming pared 2 bases from V and 7 bases from J, leaving 15 bases between. CDR3 size: 14 residues. The CDR3 DNA reads TGTGCCAGCAGTTACGTAGCGATGTACGGGGAGCAGTACTTC. This sequence encodes CASSYVAMYGEQYF.

This clonotype was seen at least ten times. This chain uses TRBV9 with TRBJ2-3; the match to TRBD2 covers 11 bases. V lost 3 bases, J lost 4 bases, and 4 bases stayed unmatched. Germline-derived CDR1 and CDR2 are SGDLS and YYNGEE. The CDR3 runs 15 residues. The CDR3 DNA follows: TGTGCCAGCAGCGGTAGCGGGGGGGTCCCAGATACGCAGTATTTT. This sequence encodes CASSGSGGVPDTQYF.

The V call is TRBV3-1, the J call TRBJ1-1; D unresolved. The V end was cut by 1 base, the J end by 0 bases, with 9 bases between. Germline assignment: CDR1 LGHDT and CDR2 YNNKEL (reference sequence). This CDR3 is 15 amino acids long. CDR3 DNA: TGTGCCAGCAGCCAAGGGAGGGCAGTGAACACTGAAGCTTTCTTT. This gives the protein CASSQGRAVNTEAFF.

V usage is TRBV5-1 and J usage is TRBJ1-1, with D maybe TRBD1 (5 bases). Trimming removed 4 bases at V and 6 bases at J, with 10 bases between. The CDR3 length is 12 residues. The germline gives CDR1 SGHRS, CDR2 YFSETQ. The CDR3 loop is CASSLLGAEAFF. The CDR3 DNA reads TGCGCCAGCAGCCTACTGGGGGCTGAAGCTTTCTTT.

The chain has TRBV7-9 and TRBJ1-4; D is perhaps TRBD1 (5 bases). The CDR3 extends over 16 amino acids. Germline CDR1 SEHNR, CDR2 FQNEAQ (reference sequence). Deletions cut 3 bases from V and 0 bases from J, with 11 bases between. The CDR3 loop reads CASSLGDRSTNEKLFF. The CDR3 nucleotides read TGTGCCAGCAGCTTGGGCGACAGATCAACTAATGAAAAACTGTTTTTT.

This clonotype was counted between two and nine times. The gene calls are TRBV25-1 and TRBJ1-6, with unresolved D. The germline V gene has CDR1 MGHDK and CDR2 SYGVNS. This CDR3 is built from 13 residues. Trimming stripped 2 bases from V and 7 bases from J, with 6 bases between. Written as DNA, the CDR3 is TGTGCCAGCAGTGAAATAAGGAATTCACCCCTCCACTTT. Protein sequence: CASSEIRNSPLHF.

The chain is built from TRBV27 and TRBJ2-4, with D possibly matching TRBD1 (5 bases). This CDR3 comprises 16 residues. Germline V CDR1 and CDR2: MNHEY, SMNVEV (reference sequence). Trimming shortened V by 4 bases and J by 7 bases, and 20 bases separated the two germline ends. This CDR3 is CASSSAARVPQNIQYF. CDR3 nucleotides: TGTGCCAGCAGTTCCGCGGCCAGGGTTCCCCAGAACATTCAGTACTTC.

This clonotype has a handful of counts. The V call is TRBV4-2, the J call TRBJ2-5; D ambiguous. V dropped 1 base and J dropped 5 bases, with 8 bases sitting between them. The CDR3 loop spans 13 amino acids. Germline CDR1 reads LGHNA; CDR2 reads YNFKEQ. The CDR3 reads CASSQALRETQYF. CDR3 nucleotide sequence: TGTGCCAGCAGCCAAGCCCTACGGGAGACCCAGTACTTC.

This chain connects TRBV7-9 to TRBJ2-7; D gene unclear. The length of the CDR3 is 12 residues. Germline V gene sequence: CDR1 SEHNR, CDR2 FQNEAQ (reference sequence). The germline V and J ends were trimmed by 5 bases and 3 bases, with 8 bases remaining between them. The CDR3 here is CASSRLVYEQYF. CDR3 nucleotides: TGTGCCAGCAGCCGGCTTGTCTACGAGCAGTACTTC.

Concerning this clonotype: A single base separates this from a much larger clone, so it may be a read error. V is TRBV30 and J is TRBJ1-1; no clear D gene. CDR3 length equals 13 residues. CDR1 is GTSNPN, CDR2 SVGIG, per germline (reference sequence). The CDR3 protein is CARRDASNTEAFF. CDR3 in DNA: TGTGCCCGGAGAGACGCGTCGAACACTGAAGCTTTCTTT.

The chain uses TRBV6-5 and TRBJ1-1; 9 bases agree with TRBD1. Germline CDR1 and CDR2: MNHEY and SVGAGI. V was clipped by 0 bases and J by 4 bases; unmatched bases: 6. This CDR3 region has 16 residues. CDR3 loop: CASSYSRDREGTEAFF. The CDR3 DNA sequence: TGTGCCAGCAGTTACTCGAGGGACAGGGAGGGCACTGAAGCTTTCTTT.

This clonotype showed up many times. The rearrangement links TRBV27 to TRBJ2-6; D ambiguous. V was cut by 3 bases and J by 2 bases, with 8 bases left in between. This CDR3 has 15 amino acids. Germline lookup yields CDR1 MNHEY and CDR2 SMNVEV (reference sequence). The CDR3 loop reads CASSLVTAGANVLTF. CDR3 nucleotide sequence: TGTGCCAGCAGTTTGGTTACTGCTGGGGCCAACGTCCTGACTTTC.

This clonotype has ten or more counts. The chain joins TRBV20-1 to TRBJ1-2; no reliable D call. Germline V gives CDR1 DFQATT, CDR2 SNEGSKA (reference sequence). The CDR3 extends over 14 amino acids. V was trimmed by 4 bases and J by 1 base, leaving 13 bases between them. The CDR3 DNA follows: TGCAGTGCTACGCCAGTGATCGTTAACTATGGCTACACCTTC. This translates into CSATPVIVNYGYTF.

The table lists this clonotype with many counts. The chain employs TRBV6-1 and TRBJ2-5; D possibly corresponds to TRBD1 (5 bases). CDR1 and CDR2 (germline): MNHNS, SASEGT. The CDR3 covers 17 residues. Between the trimmed V and J ends, which lost 6 bases and 2 bases, there was a span of 22 bases. CDR3 protein: CASSLMQGVGRQETQYF. For the CDR3, the DNA is TGTGCCAGCAGCTTAATGCAGGGCGTGGGGCGACAAGAGACCCAGTACTTC.

The chain is built from TRBV2 and TRBJ1-2, with TRBD1 identical over 8 bases. CDR1 and CDR2 (germline): SNHLY, FYNNEI. V shed 6 bases and J 4 bases; nucleotides not matched to a gene: 4. CDR3 length equals 13 residues. As DNA, the CDR3 is TGTGCCAGCAGCCGGGACAGGACCTATGGCTACACCTTC. Translation gives CASSRDRTYGYTF.

This clonotype was picked up many times. The rearrangement joins TRBV12-3 or TRBV12-4 to TRBJ2-1; D is perhaps TRBD2 (6 bases). CDR3 length: 14 amino acids. V dropped 3 bases and J dropped 8 bases, with 14 bases sitting between them. CDR3 region: CASSFRLASDEQFF. DNA for the CDR3: TGTGCCAGCAGTTTTCGGCTAGCGAGCGATGAGCAGTTCTTC.

This clonotype was seen ten or more times. The rearrangement uses TRBV12-3 or TRBV12-4 and TRBJ1-5; D not resolved. V was clipped by 1 base and J by 6 bases, with 7 bases between them. The CDR3 consists of 13 residues. In nucleotides, the CDR3 is TGTGCCAGCAGTTTAGTTGGTGCTCAGCCCCAGCATTTT. Translated, it gives CASSLVGAQPQHF.

This CDR3 reads CASSFLGTSGGLQETQYF. The DNA of the CDR3 is TGCGCCAGCAGCTTCCTTGGGACTAGCGGGGGACTCCAAGAGACCCAGTACTTC. The genes are TRBV5-1 and TRBJ2-5; TRBD2 matches at 14 bases. This CDR3 is built from 18 residues. Looked up from germline, CDR1 is SGHRS and CDR2 is YFSETQ. V dropped 2 bases and J dropped 1; count of bases not matched to a gene: 7.

This clonotype was counted ten times or more. The chain is built from TRBV28 and TRBJ1-3; TRBD1 matches 7 bases. The length of the CDR3 is 17 residues. V lost 4 bases, J lost 0 bases, and 9 bases stayed unmatched. The germline CDR1 and CDR2 sequences are MDHEN and SYDVKM. The CDR3 coding sequence is TGTGCCAGCAGTTCCCCGGGACAGTCTTTCTCTGGAAACACCATATATTTT. Translated: CASSSPGQSFSGNTIYF.

This clonotype was found a few times. The CDR3 end shows no conserved phenylalanine or tryptophan, and so a read error is likely. The chain couples TRBV12-5 to TRBJ1-1; D may be TRBD1 (5 bases). The V and J ends lost 1 base and 2 bases respectively, with 11 bases between them. Germline V gene lookup returns CDR1 LGHNT and CDR2 FRNRAP. CDR3 length equals 15 residues. The CDR3 here is CASGLGDDSNTEAFL. CDR3 bases: TGTGCTAGTGGTTTGGGAGACGACAGTAACACTGAAGCTTTCCTT.